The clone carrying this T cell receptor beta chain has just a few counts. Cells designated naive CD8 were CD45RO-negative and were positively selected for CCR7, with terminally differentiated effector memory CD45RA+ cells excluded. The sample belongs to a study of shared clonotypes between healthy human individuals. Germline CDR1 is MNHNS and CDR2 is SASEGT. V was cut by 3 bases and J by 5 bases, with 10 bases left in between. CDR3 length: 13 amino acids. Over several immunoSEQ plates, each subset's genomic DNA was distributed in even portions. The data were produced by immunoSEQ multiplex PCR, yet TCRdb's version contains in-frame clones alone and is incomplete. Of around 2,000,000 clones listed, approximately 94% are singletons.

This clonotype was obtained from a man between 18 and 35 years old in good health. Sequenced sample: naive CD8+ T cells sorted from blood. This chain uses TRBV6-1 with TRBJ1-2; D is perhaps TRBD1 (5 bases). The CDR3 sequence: CASSDFQGYGYTF. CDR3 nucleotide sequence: TGTGCCAGCAGTGATTTTCAGGGATATGGCTACACCTTC.